The 7 T cell receptor beta chains listed next were all sequenced from one sample in a study of cytomegalovirus exposure and HLA in healthy donors. Primers for the PCR totalled 60 Vbeta and 13 Jbeta. Method: immunoSEQ multiplex PCR; TCRdb's copy keeps in-frame clones and lacks some. The sample carries about 86,000 clones, about 75% recorded once. The sequenced sample was PBMCs. The receptors come from a female donor in good health and CMV-seronegative.

This clone has only a few counts. V gene TRBV7-2 combines with J gene TRBJ2-7, with TRBD1 matching 10 bases. This CDR3 spans 15 amino acids. Germline lookup yields CDR1 SGHTA and CDR2 FQGNSA. The V gene end was trimmed by 3 bases and the J gene end by 2 bases; junction bases not matched to a gene: 4. The CDR3 is CASSFTGTGAYEQYF. For the CDR3, the DNA is TGTGCCAGCAGCTTTACCGGGACAGGGGCCTACGAGCAGTACTTC.

The chain combines TRBV6-5 with TRBJ2-7, with TRBD2 as a possible D gene (5 bases). With 2 bases removed from V and 6 bases from J, the gap between germline ends came to 14 bases. The CDR3 sequence is 14 residues long. Germline-derived CDR1 and CDR2 are MNHEY and SVGAGI. The CDR3 loop reads CASSYGSKPSEQYF. Here the CDR3 DNA reads TGTGCCAGCAGTTACGGGAGTAAGCCCTCCGAGCAGTACTTC.

The chain links TRBV5-4 to TRBJ2-3; D remains unclear. Germline CDR1 SGHNT, CDR2 YYREEE (reference sequence). The CDR3 loop spans 11 amino acids. The V gene lost 5 bases and the J gene lost 3 bases, with 4 bases spanning the gap. CDR3 in DNA: TGTGCCAGCAGTATTACAGATACGCAGTATTTT. It codes for CASSITDTQYF.

V and J are TRBV30 and TRBJ1-1; the D is unclear. The CDR3 extends over 12 amino acids. The germline gives CDR1 GTSNPN, CDR2 SVGIG (reference sequence). V was pared by 5 bases and J by 1 base, with 8 bases between. CDR3 bases: TGTGCCTGGGGGCGGGCGAACACTGAAGCTTTCTTT. It is translated as CAWGRANTEAFF.

This clone rates as medium-sized. This sample includes further DNA sequences coding for the same CDR3. The chain has TRBV7-2 and TRBJ1-5, with TRBD1 matching over 8 bases. Germline CDR1 is SGHTA and CDR2 is FQGNSA. This CDR3 has 12 amino acids. Unmatched junction bases numbered 4, after V lost 5 bases and J lost 10 bases. The CDR3 here is CASSPDRGPQHF. In nucleotides, the CDR3 is TGTGCCAGCAGCCCAGACAGGGGACCCCAGCATTTT.

In regard to this clone: A junction end diverges from the germline sequence, so it may reflect a read error. The CDR3 loop is CASSPGLSYEQYF. The CDR3 DNA follows: TGTGCTAGCAGCCCGGGACTATCCTACGAGCAGTACTTC. The chain links TRBV7-7 to TRBJ2-7; 7 nucleotides match TRBD2. Looked up from germline, CDR1 is SSHAT and CDR2 is FNYEAQ (reference sequence). The CDR3 sequence is 13 residues long.

The rearrangement links TRBV12-2 to TRBJ2-3; the DNA was not used to check the table's D call, TRBD1. TRBV12-2 is a pseudogene locus. CDR3 size: 14 residues. In DNA, the CDR3 is TGTGCAAGTCGCTTGGGCCAGACCACAGATACGCAGTATTTT. As protein: CASRLGQTTDTQYF.